This TCR beta chain was retrieved from a study of blood T cell repertoires in COVID-19. Study context: Sources were T cells, B-cell-depleted T cells, or PBMCs; the material itself was cDNA or gDNA.

This clone was observed a handful of times. TCRdb's copy holds only in-frame clones and misses some; the assay was immunoSEQ multiplex PCR. In the table there are about 73,000 clones, around four fifths of which are singletons. The CDR3 covers 14 residues. CDR1 is SGHDN and CDR2 is FVKESK in the germline V gene. Trimming removed 4 bases at V and 4 bases at J, with 10 bases between. The TCR comes from a man in his fifties or sixties with active COVID-19. The chain recombines TRBV14 with TRBJ1-4, with a weak D call TRBD1 (5 bases). The sequenced sample consisted of peripheral blood. CDR3 sequence reads: CASSRQLGNEKLFF. The CDR3 DNA sequence: TGTGCCAGCAGCCGACAGCTCGGTAATGAAAAACTGTTTTTT.